What follows are 8 T cell receptor beta chains derived from one specimen sequenced in a study of shared clonotypes between healthy human individuals. The method was immunoSEQ multiplex PCR; TCRdb's version includes in-frame clones alone and lacks a portion of them. The table shows millions of clones, with approximately 94% occurring only once. Sequencing was done on a sample of naive CD4+ T cells sorted from blood. Subset reported: CD45RA+ positively selected. The source of these receptors is a young man in good health.

V and J are TRBV15 and TRBJ1-4; possible D gene TRBD1, 5 bases. The germline V gene encodes CDR1 LNHNV and CDR2 YYDKDF (reference sequence). The V end was cut by 3 bases, the J end by 5 bases, with 16 bases between. CDR3 length: 16 amino acids. The CDR3, as DNA: TGTGCCACCAGCAGCCCCAGAGCGGGGGGAAATGAAAAACTGTTTTTT. This codes for CATSSPRAGGNEKLFF.

This chain links TRBV27 with TRBJ2-7, with 9 bases that match TRBD1. Germline CDR1 and CDR2: MNHEY and SMNVEV (reference sequence). The CDR3 has 14 amino acids. Trimming took 5 bases from V and 5 from J; bases not matched to a gene: 7. The CDR3 DNA is TGTGCCAGCAGTCGGGCGGGACAGGGCAACGAGCAGTACTTC. It is translated as CASSRAGQGNEQYF.

The V gene is TRBV5-6, the J gene TRBJ1-5; 9 bases align to TRBD1. The CDR3 runs to 16 residues. CDR1 and CDR2 (germline): SGHDT, YYEEEE. V trimming: 1 base; J trimming: 2 bases; junction bases outside the gene matches: 4. CDR3 residues: CASSLWTGERNQPQHF. The DNA of the CDR3 is TGTGCCAGCAGCTTGTGGACAGGGGAGCGCAATCAGCCCCAGCATTTT.

The V gene is TRBV2, the J gene TRBJ2-5; D call uncertain. CDR3 length equals 12 residues. V was clipped by 7 bases and J by 5 bases, with 11 bases between them. The germline gives CDR1 SNHLY, CDR2 FYNNEI. The CDR3 nucleotides read TGTGCCAGCACCCCCGGCTGGGAGACCCAGTACTTC. Translation gives CASTPGWETQYF.

Comments on this clone: Mismatch with germline at one junction end may stem from a read error. The chain employs TRBV10-1 and TRBJ2-4; the D call may be TRBD1 or TRBD2 (5 bases each). This CDR3 is built from 13 residues. The germline V gene encodes CDR1 WNHNN and CDR2 SYGVQD (reference sequence). In DNA, the CDR3 is TGCGGCAGCCCCCGGGACGTTAGGAACATTCAGTACTTC. Translating gives CGSPRDVRNIQYF.

As concerns this clone: Additional DNA sequences in this sample encode the identical CDR3. V and J are TRBV2 and TRBJ2-2, with D uncertain. This CDR3 has 14 amino acids. CDR1 SNHLY and CDR2 FYNNEI come from the germline V gene. V lost 4 bases and J lost 1, with 7 bases in between. CDR3 nucleotide sequence: TGTGCCAGCAGTGTTGGCAGGAACACCGGGGAGCTGTTTTTT. Protein sequence: CASSVGRNTGELFF.

V and J are TRBV7-2 and TRBJ2-1, with 11 bases fitting TRBD2. V trimming: 6 bases; J trimming: 7 bases; junction bases outside the gene matches: 8. Germline loops: CDR1 SGHTA, CDR2 FQGNSA. The CDR3 covers 15 residues. CDR3 residues: CASSYSGGAGNEQFF. The DNA of the CDR3 is TGTGCCAGCAGTTATAGCGGGGGGGCCGGGAATGAGCAGTTCTTC.

V usage is TRBV5-1 and J usage is TRBJ1-1; TRBD1 aligns across 11 bases. Germline CDR1 and CDR2: SGHRS and YFSETQ. The length of the CDR3 is 16 residues. The V segment lost 4 bases and the J segment 0 bases; nucleotides outside the gene matches: 5. For the CDR3, the DNA is TGCGCCAGCAGCGAGGACAGGGGGCATGTGAACACTGAAGCTTTCTTT. This sequence encodes CASSEDRGHVNTEAFF.